This entry lists 3 T cell receptor beta chains sequenced from one sample in a study of cytomegalovirus exposure and HLA in healthy donors. Primers for the PCR totalled 60 Vbeta and 13 Jbeta. Sequenced by immunoSEQ multiplex PCR; TCRdb stores in-frame clones only, minus some. Its table lists 100,000 to 150,000 clones. Sequencing was performed on PBMCs. Receptors were obtained from a man aged 18 to 29 in good health and CMV-seronegative.

The V call is TRBV18, the J call TRBJ1-1; the match to TRBD1 covers 7 bases. Trimming removed 3 bases from V and 1 base from J; junction bases left unmatched: 11. CDR1 is KGHSH, CDR2 LQKENI, per germline. The CDR3 runs 17 residues. DNA of the CDR3: TGTGCCAGCTCACCTACACGACAGGGCGTCAGGAACACTGAAGCTTTCTTT. It is translated as CASSPTRQGVRNTEAFF.

The chain employs TRBV5-1 and TRBJ1-1, with TRBD1 identical over 7 bases. The junction had 9 bases not matched to a gene; V was cut back by 3 bases and J by 1 base. Germline CDR1 and CDR2: SGHRS and YFSETQ. CDR3 length: 16 amino acids. In DNA, the CDR3 is TGCGCCAGCAGCTCGCTACAGGGGACGGGGAACACTGAAGCTTTCTTT. Protein product: CASSSLQGTGNTEAFF.

The chain uses TRBV7-8 and TRBJ1-5, with D hard to call. Per germline, CDR1 SGHVS and CDR2 FQNEAQ. V was pared by 5 bases and J by 0 bases, with 8 bases between. The CDR3 totals 14 residues. CDR3 sequence: CASSRGVSNQPQHF. CDR3 DNA: TGTGCCAGCAGCCGCGGGGTTAGCAATCAGCCCCAGCATTTT.